This TCR beta chain derives from a study of human T cells and chemical hapten exposure. Looking at the study overall: The patients, most of them female, presented with alopecia areata, totalis or universalis. Whole-study findings and limits: Compared to controls, expanded TCRs made significantly more large clusters of similar CDR3s.

Trimming removed 5 bases from V and 1 base from J, with 9 bases in between. The CDR3 sequence is 13 residues long. Looked up from germline, CDR1 is SGHTA and CDR2 is FQGNSA. TCRdb reanalysed the RACE reads using MiXCR and keeps one entry per CDR3 protein. The sample has around 120,000 distinct CDR3 sequences, roughly 13% seen once. Indicated time point: patch test 1, 2 weeks after DPC sensitization. As to treatment: therapeutic diphenylcyclopropenone sensitization with weekly scalp DPC. This clonotype has just a few counts. Its antigen is unidentified. This TCR came from a man aged 18 to 30 with alopecia areata. Some clones in this sample may be carry-over from other donors' samples. J is TRBJ2-7 and V is TRBV7-2; no firm D call. Sequencing used whole blood, obtained in connection with sensitization to the hapten diphenylcyclopropenone (DPC). The CDR3 sequence is CASSLGRSYEQYV. The CDR3 region has the DNA TGTGCCAGCAGCCTAGGCCGGTCCTACGAGCAGTACGTC.